The 16 T cell receptor beta chains reported below all come from one sample, sequenced in a study of cytomegalovirus exposure and HLA in healthy donors. It was with 60 Vbeta and 13 Jbeta primers that the PCR ran. Some clones are missing from TCRdb's copy, which holds only in-frame ones; the method was immunoSEQ multiplex PCR. This table holds 150,000 to 200,000 clones, roughly 74% found once. Sequences were obtained from PBMCs. The receptors derive from a man aged 18 to 29 in good health and CMV-seropositive.

V usage is TRBV7-9 and J usage is TRBJ1-2, with 7 bases identical to TRBD1. Germline V gives CDR1 SEHNR, CDR2 FQNEAQ (reference sequence). The CDR3 length is 14 residues. V trimming: 1 base; J trimming: 6 bases; junction bases outside the gene matches: 5. Here the CDR3 reads CASSLEIGGDGYTF. CDR3 in DNA: TGTGCCAGCAGCTTAGAAATAGGGGGCGATGGCTACACCTTC.

This rearrangement joins TRBV4-1 to TRBJ2-1; 12 nucleotides line up with TRBD2. Germline V gene sequence: CDR1 MGHRA, CDR2 YSYEKL. Trimming cost V 2 bases and J 0 bases; bases outside gene matches: 2. This CDR3 is built from 17 residues. Here the CDR3 DNA reads TGCGCCAGCAGCCAACTAGCGGGAGGGTCCTCCTACAATGAGCAGTTCTTC. This codes for CASSQLAGGSSYNEQFF.

This clone occurred many times. The rearrangement uses TRBV2 and TRBJ1-1, with D tentatively TRBD1 (6 bases). Looked up from germline, CDR1 is SNHLY and CDR2 is FYNNEI. The V end lost 4 bases, the J end lost 7 bases, and 10 bases lay between the germline ends. The CDR3 has 12 residues. DNA for the CDR3: TGTGCCAGCAGTGTTGGACAGATTGAAGCTTTCTTT. Its translation: CASSVGQIEAFF.

This sequence joins TRBV19 and TRBJ1-4, with TRBD1 matching over 7 bases. Germline trimming cut 0 bases from V and 10 bases from J; bases unmatched to any gene: 14. CDR1 and CDR2 from the germline V gene are LNHDA and SQIVND (reference sequence). The CDR3 spans 17 residues. In DNA, the CDR3 is TGTGCCAGTAGTATAGATGGGATACGAGGGGGCACTGGAAAACTGTTTTTT. As protein: CASSIDGIRGGTGKLFF.

V is TRBV29-1 and J is TRBJ2-5; D unclear. Trimming stripped 4 bases from V and 0 bases from J, with 6 bases between. This CDR3 is 12 amino acids long. Germline assignment: CDR1 SQVTM and CDR2 ANQGSEA. The CDR3 loop reads CSVGGNQETQYF. Here the CDR3 DNA reads TGCAGCGTTGGCGGAAACCAAGAGACCCAGTACTTC.

The CDR3 region has the DNA TGCGCCAGCAGCTCCTCGGCCTGGGCCGGGAGGACAGATACGCAGTATTTT. Translation gives CASSSSAWAGRTDTQYF. The chain links TRBV5-1 to TRBJ2-3; TRBD2 agrees at 7 bases. The CDR3 runs 17 residues. The germline CDR1 and CDR2 sequences are SGHRS and YFSETQ. The ends lost 3 bases at V and 3 bases at J; junction bases unmatched: 13.

The V and J genes are TRBV18 and TRBJ2-1; TRBD1 aligns across 7 bases. After removal of 6 bases from V and 8 bases from J, the junction contained 10 bases not matched to a gene. The CDR3 spans 14 residues. Germline values: CDR1 KGHSH, CDR2 LQKENI. The CDR3 DNA sequence: TGTGCCAGCTCCCCTGACGGGCAGGGGGATGAGCAGTTCTTC. Translation gives CASSPDGQGDEQFF.

This chain links TRBV27 with TRBJ2-7; tentatively, D is TRBD1 (6 bases). Germline CDR1 MNHEY, CDR2 SMNVEV (reference sequence). CDR3 size: 14 residues. Trimming removed 10 bases from V and 2 bases from J, with 18 bases in between. CDR3 protein: CATGLKDRTYEQYF. Written as DNA, the CDR3 is TGTGCCACCGGACTGAAGGACAGAACCTACGAGCAGTACTTC.

The chain links TRBV6-5 to TRBJ2-1, with a weak D call TRBD1 (5 bases). The CDR3 sequence is 12 residues long. The V end lost 8 bases, the J end lost 5 bases, and 10 bases lay between the germline ends. Per the germline V gene, CDR1 is MNHEY and CDR2 is SVGAGI. The CDR3 nucleotides read TGTGCCAGCGCTGCAGGGAACAATGAGCAGTTCTTC. This translates into CASAAGNNEQFF.

This clone was detected only a few times. This chain joins TRBV7-2 and TRBJ1-4; the D is unclear. Germline CDR1 reads SGHTA; CDR2 reads FQGNSA. The CDR3 spans 12 residues. V was trimmed by 0 bases and J by 12 bases, leaving 8 bases between them. Written as DNA, the CDR3 is TGTGCCAGCAGCTTAGCGGCTCAGGAACTGTTTTTT. Translating gives CASSLAAQELFF.

CDR3 sequence reads: CASSLGLAGGEQYF. In nucleotides, the CDR3 is TGTGCCAGCAGCCTCGGACTAGCGGGAGGTGAGCAGTACTTC. The chain combines TRBV7-2 with TRBJ2-7; 14 bases are a match to TRBD2. Germline V CDR1 and CDR2: SGHTA, FQGNSA. The trim removed 5 bases at V and 7 bases at J, leaving 4 bases unmatched. CDR3 size: 14 residues.

V gene TRBV5-6 combines with J gene TRBJ2-2, with TRBD1 identical over 11 bases. V lost 4 bases and J lost 6; bases outside the gene matches: 5. This CDR3 is built from 15 residues. Per the germline V gene, CDR1 is SGHDT and CDR2 is YYEEEE. This CDR3 reads CASSLGQGEAGELFF. The CDR3 coding sequence is TGTGCCAGCAGCCTGGGACAGGGGGAAGCCGGGGAGCTGTTTTTT.

The J gene is TRBJ2-3, the V gene TRBV5-1; perhaps TRBD2 as D (6 bases). The CDR3 has 14 residues. Germline loops: CDR1 SGHRS, CDR2 YFSETQ. V was clipped by 5 bases and J by 4 bases, with 14 bases between them. This chain's CDR3 is CASSVGPSADTQYF. CDR3 bases: TGCGCCAGCAGTGTCGGGCCTAGCGCAGATACGCAGTATTTT.

This CDR3 is CASSLGLSTDTQYF. The CDR3 region has the DNA TGTGCCAGCAGCTTAGGACTGAGCACAGATACGCAGTATTTT. The chain joins TRBV11-3 to TRBJ2-3; no definite D call. Trimming took 1 base from V and 0 from J, leaving 5 bases between them. Per germline, CDR1 SGHNT and CDR2 YENEEA. This CDR3 has 14 amino acids.

This sequence joins TRBV4-2 and TRBJ2-4, with D tentatively TRBD1 (6 bases). CDR1 is LGHNA, CDR2 YNFKEQ, per germline. Trimming cost V 4 bases and J 0 bases, with 7 bases left between them. CDR3 length: 14 amino acids. This CDR3 is CASSLDRAKNIQYF. The CDR3 nucleotides are TGTGCCAGCAGCCTGGACAGAGCCAAAAACATTCAGTACTTC.

The chain recombines TRBV18 with TRBJ2-7; TRBD1 might be the D (5 bases). The CDR3 totals 13 residues. Per germline, CDR1 KGHSH and CDR2 LQKENI. Trimming left V 2 bases short and J 5 bases short, with 10 bases between. CDR3 amino acids: CASSPATGHEQYF. The CDR3 DNA is TGTGCCAGCTCACCAGCCACAGGCCACGAGCAGTACTTC.